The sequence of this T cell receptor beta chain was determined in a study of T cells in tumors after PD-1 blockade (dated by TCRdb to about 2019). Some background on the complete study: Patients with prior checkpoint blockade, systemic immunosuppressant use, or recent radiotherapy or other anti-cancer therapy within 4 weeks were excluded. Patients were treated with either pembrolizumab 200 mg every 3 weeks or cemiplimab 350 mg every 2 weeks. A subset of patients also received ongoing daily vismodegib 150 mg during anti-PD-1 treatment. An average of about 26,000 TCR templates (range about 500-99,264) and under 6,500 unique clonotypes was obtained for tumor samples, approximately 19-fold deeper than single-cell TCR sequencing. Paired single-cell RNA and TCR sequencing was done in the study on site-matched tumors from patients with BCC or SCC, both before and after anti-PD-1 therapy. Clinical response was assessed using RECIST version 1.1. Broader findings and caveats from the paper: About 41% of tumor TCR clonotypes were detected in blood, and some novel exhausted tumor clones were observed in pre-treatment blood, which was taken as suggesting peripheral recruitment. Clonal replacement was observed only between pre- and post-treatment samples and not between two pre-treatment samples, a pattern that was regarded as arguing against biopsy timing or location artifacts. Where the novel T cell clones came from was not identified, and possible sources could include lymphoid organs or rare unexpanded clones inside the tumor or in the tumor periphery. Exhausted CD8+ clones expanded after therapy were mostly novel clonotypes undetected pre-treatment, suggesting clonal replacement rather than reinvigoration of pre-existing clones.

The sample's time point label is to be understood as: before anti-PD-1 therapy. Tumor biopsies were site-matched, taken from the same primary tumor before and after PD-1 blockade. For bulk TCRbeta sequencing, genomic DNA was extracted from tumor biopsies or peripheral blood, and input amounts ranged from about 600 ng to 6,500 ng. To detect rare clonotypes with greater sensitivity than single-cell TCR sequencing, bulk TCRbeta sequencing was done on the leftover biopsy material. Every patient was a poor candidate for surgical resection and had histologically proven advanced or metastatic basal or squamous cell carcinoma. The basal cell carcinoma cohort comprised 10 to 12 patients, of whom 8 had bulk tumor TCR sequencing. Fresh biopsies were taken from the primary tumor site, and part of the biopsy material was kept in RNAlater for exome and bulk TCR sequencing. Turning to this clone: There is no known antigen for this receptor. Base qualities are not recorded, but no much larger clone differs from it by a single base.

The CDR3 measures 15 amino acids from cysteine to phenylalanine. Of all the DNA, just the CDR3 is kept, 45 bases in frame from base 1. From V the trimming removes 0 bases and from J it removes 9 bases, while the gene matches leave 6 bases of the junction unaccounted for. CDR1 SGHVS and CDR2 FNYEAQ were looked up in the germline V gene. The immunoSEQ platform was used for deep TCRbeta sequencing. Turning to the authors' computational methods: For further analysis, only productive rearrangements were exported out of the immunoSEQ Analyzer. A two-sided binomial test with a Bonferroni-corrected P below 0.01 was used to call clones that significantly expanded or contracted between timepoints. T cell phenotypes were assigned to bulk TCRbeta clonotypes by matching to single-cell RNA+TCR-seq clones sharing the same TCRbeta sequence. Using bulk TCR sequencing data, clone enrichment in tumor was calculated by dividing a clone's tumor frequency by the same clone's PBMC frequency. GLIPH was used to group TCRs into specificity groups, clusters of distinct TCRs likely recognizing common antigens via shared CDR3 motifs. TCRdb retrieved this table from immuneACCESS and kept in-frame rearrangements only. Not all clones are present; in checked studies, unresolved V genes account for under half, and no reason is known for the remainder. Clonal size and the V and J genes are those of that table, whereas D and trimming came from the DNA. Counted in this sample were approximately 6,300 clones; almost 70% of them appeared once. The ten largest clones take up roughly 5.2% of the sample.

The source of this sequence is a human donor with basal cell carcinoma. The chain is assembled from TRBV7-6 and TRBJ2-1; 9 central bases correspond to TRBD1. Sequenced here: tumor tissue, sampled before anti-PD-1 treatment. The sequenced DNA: TGTGCCAGCAGCTTAGCTACAGGGGGCTTTGGTGAGCAGTTCTTC. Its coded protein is CASSLATGGFGEQFF. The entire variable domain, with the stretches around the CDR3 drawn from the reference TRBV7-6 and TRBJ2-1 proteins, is GAGVSQSPRYKVTKRGQDVALRCDPISGHVSLYWYRQALGQGPEFLTYFNYEAQQDKSGLPNDRFSAERPEGSISTLTIQRTEQRDSAMYRCASSLATGGFGEQFFGPGTRLTVL.